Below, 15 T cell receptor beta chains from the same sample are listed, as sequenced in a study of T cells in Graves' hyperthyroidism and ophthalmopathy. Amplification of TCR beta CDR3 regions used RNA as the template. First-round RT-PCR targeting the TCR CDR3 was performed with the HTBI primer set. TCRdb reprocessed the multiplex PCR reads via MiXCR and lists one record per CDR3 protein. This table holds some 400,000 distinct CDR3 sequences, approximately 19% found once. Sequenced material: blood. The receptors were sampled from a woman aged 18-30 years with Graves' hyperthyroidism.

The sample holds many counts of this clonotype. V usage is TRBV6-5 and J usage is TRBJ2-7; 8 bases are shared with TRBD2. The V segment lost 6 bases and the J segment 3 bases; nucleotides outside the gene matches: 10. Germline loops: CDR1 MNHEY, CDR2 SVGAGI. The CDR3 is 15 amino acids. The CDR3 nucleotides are TGTGCCAGCAGCCGTGGCCCGGGACTAGGCTACGAGCAGTACTTC. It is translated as CASSRGPGLGYEQYF.

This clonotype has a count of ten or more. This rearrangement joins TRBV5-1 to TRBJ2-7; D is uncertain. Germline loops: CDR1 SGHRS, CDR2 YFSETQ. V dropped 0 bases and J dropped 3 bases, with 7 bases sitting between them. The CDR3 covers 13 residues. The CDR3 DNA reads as TGCGCCAGCAGCTTGGCCGTGGGCTACGAGCAGTACTTC. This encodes CASSLAVGYEQYF.

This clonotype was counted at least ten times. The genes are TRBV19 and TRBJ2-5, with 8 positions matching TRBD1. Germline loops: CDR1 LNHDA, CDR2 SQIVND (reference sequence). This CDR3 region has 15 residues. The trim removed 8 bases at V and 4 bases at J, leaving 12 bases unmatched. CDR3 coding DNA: TGTGCCAGTCGACGTCAGGGGGCGTCGGGAGAGACCCAGTACTTC. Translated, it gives CASRRQGASGETQYF.

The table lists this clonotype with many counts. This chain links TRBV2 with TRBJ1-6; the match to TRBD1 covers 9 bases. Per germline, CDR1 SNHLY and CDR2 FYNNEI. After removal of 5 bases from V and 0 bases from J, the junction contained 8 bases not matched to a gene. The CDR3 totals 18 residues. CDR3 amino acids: CASSRGQGLSSYNSPLHF. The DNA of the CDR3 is TGTGCCAGCAGTAGGGGACAGGGCCTAAGCTCCTATAATTCACCCCTCCACTTT.

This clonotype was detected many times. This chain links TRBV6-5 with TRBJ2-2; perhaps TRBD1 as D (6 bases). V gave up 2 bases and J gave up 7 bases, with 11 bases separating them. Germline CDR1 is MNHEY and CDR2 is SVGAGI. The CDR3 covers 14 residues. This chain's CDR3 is CASSYLQGIGELFF. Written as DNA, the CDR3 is TGTGCCAGCAGTTACCTACAGGGTATCGGGGAGCTGTTTTTT.

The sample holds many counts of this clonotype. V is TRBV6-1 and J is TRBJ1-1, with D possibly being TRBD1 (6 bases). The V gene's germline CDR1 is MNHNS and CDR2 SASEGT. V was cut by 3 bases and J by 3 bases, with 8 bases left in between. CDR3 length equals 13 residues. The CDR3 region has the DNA TGTGCCAGCAGTGACTGGACAGACACTGAAGCTTTCTTT. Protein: CASSDWTDTEAFF.

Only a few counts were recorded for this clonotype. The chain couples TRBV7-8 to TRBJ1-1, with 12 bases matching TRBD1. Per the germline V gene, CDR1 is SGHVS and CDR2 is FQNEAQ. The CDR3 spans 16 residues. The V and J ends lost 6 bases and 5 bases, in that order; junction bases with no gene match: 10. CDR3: CASSPGTGGIYTEAFF. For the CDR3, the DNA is TGTGCCAGCAGTCCCGGGACAGGGGGCATTTATACTGAAGCTTTCTTT.

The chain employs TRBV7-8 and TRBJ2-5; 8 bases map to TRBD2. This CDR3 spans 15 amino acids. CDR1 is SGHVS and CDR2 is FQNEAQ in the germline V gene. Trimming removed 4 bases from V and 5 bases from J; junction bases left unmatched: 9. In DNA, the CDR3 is TGTGCCAGCAGCTACCGGGGGGGCCGCGGGGAGACCCAGTACTTC. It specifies CASSYRGGRGETQYF.

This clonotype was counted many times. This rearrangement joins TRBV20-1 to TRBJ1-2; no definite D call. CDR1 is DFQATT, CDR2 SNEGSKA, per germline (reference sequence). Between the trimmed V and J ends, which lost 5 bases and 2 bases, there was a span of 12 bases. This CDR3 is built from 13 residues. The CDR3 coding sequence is TGCAGTGCTCGGGGAGTTGCGAACTATGGCTACACCTTC. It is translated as CSARGVANYGYTF.

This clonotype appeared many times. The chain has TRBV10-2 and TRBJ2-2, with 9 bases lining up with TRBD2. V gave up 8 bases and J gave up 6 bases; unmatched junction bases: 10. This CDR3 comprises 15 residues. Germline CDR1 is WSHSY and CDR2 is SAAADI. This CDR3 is CASALAGGLPGELFF. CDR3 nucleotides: TGCGCCAGCGCTTTGGCGGGGGGGCTACCCGGGGAGCTGTTTTTT.

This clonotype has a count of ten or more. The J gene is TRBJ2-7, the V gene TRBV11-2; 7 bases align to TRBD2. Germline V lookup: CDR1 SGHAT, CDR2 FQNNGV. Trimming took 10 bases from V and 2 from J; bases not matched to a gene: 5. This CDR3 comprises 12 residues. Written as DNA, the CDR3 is TGTGCCACTGGGGCGGGGGCCTACGAGCAGTACTTC. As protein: CATGAGAYEQYF.

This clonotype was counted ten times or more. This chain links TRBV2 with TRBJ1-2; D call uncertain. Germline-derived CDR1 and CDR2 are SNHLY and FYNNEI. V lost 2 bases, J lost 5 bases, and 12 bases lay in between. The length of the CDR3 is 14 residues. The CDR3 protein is CASSERWTRYGYTF. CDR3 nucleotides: TGTGCCAGCAGTGAACGTTGGACCCGGTATGGCTACACCTTC.

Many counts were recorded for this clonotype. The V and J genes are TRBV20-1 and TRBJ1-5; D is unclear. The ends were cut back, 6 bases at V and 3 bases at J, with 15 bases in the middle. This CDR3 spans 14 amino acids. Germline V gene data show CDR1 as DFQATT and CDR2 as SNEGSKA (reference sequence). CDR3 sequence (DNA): TGCAGTGCGAACCTTGAAGGATTCAATCAGCCCCAGCATTTT. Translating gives CSANLEGFNQPQHF.

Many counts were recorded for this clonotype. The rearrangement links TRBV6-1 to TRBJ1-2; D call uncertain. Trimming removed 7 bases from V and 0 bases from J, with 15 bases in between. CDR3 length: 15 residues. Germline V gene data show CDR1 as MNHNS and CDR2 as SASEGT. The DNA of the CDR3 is TGTGCCAGCAAACCGCGGAGGTGGGCTAACTATGGCTACACCTTC. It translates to CASKPRRWANYGYTF.

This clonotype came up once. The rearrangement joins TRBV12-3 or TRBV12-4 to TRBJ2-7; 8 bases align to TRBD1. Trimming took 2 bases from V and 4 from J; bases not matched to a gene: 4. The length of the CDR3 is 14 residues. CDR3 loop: CASSLSTGVYEQYF. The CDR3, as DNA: TGTGCCAGCAGTTTATCGACAGGGGTGTACGAGCAGTACTTC.